This T cell receptor (beta chain) was sequenced during a study of cytomegalovirus exposure and HLA in healthy donors. A note on this clone: The antigen remains unidentified.

Germline CDR1 reads ENHRY; CDR2 reads SYGVKD. This CDR3 has 16 residues. V dropped 0 bases and J dropped 2; count of bases not matched to a gene: 2. In the PCR, 60 Vbeta and 13 Jbeta primers were used. TCRdb keeps only in-frame clones here, not all; method: immunoSEQ multiplex PCR. The sample lists roughly 130,000 clones; around 67% were seen once. Broader study findings: Later analysis associated a missense DCLRE1C variant with TCR beta V- and J-gene trimming. High sensitivity and specificity were reportedly achieved when the classifier diagnosed cytomegalovirus status.

Source material: PBMCs. This sequence was found in a man aged 18 to 29 in good health and CMV-seropositive. The rearrangement uses TRBV10-3 and TRBJ2-7; TRBD2 agrees at 12 bases. The CDR3 bases are TGTGCCATCAGTGAGTCTACTAGCGGGGGGACCTACGAGCAGTACTTC. Protein product: CAISESTSGGTYEQYF.